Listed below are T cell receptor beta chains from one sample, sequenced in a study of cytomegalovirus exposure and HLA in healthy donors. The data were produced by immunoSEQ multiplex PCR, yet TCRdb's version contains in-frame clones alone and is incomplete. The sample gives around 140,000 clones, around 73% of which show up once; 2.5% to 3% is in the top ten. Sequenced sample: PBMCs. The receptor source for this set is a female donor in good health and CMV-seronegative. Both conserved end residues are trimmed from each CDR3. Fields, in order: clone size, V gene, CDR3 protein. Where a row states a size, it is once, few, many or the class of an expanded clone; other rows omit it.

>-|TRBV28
ASSSRTGHGYT
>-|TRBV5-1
ASSLGGTGGLNYGYT
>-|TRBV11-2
ASSPIRGWETQY
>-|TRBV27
ASSLSVGLMNTEAF
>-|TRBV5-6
ASSRILANYGYP
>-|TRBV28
ASSFVPIEGYGYT
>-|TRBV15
ATSRDQIQGYGYT
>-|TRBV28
ASRLDRGRSGELF
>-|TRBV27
ASRRDGFTDTQY
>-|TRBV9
ASSVSHNYGYT
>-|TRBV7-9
SSREQGGNTEAF
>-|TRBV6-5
ASSSQAGDTDTQY
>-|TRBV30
AWCEEKAF
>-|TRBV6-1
ASEDRAFEKLF
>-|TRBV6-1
ASSIEHHSYEQY
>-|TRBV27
ASSLGREGEKLF
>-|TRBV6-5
ASSSPLAGGGDTQY
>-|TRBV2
ASSPEAHGELF
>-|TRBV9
ASSVSPPQGSTYNEQF
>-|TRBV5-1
ASSAGGPTGELF
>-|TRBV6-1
ASSEPGLSYEQY
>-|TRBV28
ASGYRGASYEQY
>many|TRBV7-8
ASSLLWTGASTDTQY
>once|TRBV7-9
ASSLAWQAEQY
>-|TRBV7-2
ASSLTGTEAF
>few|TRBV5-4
ASSQWRDPELLF
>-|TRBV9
ASSVGAGYGEKTQY
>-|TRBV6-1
ASKTETYEQY
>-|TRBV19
ASSSRRWGSDTQY
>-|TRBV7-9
ASSPPADTQY
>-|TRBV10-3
AISADSYGYT
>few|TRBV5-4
ASSFTMGPYEQY
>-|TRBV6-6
ASSHTGDNYEQY
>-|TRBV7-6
ASSLGGQSTEAF
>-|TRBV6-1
ASSVGRGQCGYT
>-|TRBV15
ATSSLPRTALTSNEQF
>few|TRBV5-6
ASRERGPNYNEQF